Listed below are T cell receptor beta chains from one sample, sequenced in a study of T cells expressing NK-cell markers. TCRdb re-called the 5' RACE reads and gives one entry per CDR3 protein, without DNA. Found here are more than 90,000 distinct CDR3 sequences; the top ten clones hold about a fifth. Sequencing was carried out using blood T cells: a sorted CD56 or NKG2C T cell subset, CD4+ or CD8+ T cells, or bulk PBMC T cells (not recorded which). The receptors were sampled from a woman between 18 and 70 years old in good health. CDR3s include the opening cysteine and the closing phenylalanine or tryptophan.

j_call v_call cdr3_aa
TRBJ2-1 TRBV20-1 CSARDPRTSSYNEQFF
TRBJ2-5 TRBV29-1 CSVPRVGGRTQYF
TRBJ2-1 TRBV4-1 CASTGTSGGAYNEQFF
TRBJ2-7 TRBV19 CASSVVPSTYEQYF
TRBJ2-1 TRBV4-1 CASSQGAGPNEQFF
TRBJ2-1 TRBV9 CASSSGAPYNEQFF
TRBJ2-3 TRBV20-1 CSAGSGATDTQYF
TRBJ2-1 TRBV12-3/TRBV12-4 CASSDLWATEQFF
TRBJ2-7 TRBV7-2 CASSPGLAGEEQYF
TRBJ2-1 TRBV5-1 CASSFGLAGVKEQFF
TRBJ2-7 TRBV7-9 CASSFTAGNEQYF
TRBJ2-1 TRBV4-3 CASSQAGLAGANEQFF
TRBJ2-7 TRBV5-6 CASSFGPLDYEQYF
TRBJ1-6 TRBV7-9 CASGQENSPLHF
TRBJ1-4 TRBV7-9 CASSGALSGPTNEKLFF
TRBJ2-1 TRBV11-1 CASSLADPPYRGPMNEQFF
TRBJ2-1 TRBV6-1 CASSPGSSSYNEQFF
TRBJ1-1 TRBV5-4 CASRFTGGSPEAFF
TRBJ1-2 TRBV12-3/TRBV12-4 CASSFGFGDYGYTF
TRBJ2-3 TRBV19 CASSIRITDTQYF
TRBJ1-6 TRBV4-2 CASSPPESGSPLHF
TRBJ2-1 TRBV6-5 CASSYSGPGVERANEQFF
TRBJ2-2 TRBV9 CASSPATLTGELFF
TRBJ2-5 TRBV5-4 CASSYGAGQETQYF
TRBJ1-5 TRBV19 CASSITEYSNQPQHF
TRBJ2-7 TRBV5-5 CASSLWGVNDEQYF
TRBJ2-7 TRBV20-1 CSASLSRHEQYF
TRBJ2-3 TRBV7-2 CASSESGGAGDTQYF
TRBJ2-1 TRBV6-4 CASSERGGLGYNEQFF
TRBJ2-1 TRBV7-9 CASSPTYSRQFF
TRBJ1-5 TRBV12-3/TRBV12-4 CASRTGGIGNQPQHF
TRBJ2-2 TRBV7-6 CASSLIQGSRVGELFF
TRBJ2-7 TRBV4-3 CASSQDEGSAYEQYF
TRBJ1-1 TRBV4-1 CASSLIGTMNTEAFF
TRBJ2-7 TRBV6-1 CASSSTLPSSEQYF
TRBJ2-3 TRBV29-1 CSVAAGDSTDTQYF
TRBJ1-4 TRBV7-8 CASSYLANEKLFF
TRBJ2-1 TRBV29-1 CSVDSSGISSYNEQFF
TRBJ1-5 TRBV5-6 CASSLGPRGSNQPQHF
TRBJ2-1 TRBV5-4 CASSSGTPNSYNEQFF
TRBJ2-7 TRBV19 CASSIGQGASYEQYF
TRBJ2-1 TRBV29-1 CSVLSGGADEQFF
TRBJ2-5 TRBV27 CASSSVLAGGQETQYF
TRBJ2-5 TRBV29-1 CSVEILAEETQYF
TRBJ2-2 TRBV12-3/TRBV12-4 CASSTSFGGELFF
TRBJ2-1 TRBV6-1 CASTLRPAGGGNEQFF
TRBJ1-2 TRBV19 CASTTLSRGQEGYTF
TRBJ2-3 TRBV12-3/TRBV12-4 CASSPTGLAGITDTQYF
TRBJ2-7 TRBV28 CASSLGVSVEPYEQYF
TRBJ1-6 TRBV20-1 CSARDRDYNSPLHF
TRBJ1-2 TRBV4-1 CASSGRGDYGYTF
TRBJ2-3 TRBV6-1 CASSVDRGADTQYF